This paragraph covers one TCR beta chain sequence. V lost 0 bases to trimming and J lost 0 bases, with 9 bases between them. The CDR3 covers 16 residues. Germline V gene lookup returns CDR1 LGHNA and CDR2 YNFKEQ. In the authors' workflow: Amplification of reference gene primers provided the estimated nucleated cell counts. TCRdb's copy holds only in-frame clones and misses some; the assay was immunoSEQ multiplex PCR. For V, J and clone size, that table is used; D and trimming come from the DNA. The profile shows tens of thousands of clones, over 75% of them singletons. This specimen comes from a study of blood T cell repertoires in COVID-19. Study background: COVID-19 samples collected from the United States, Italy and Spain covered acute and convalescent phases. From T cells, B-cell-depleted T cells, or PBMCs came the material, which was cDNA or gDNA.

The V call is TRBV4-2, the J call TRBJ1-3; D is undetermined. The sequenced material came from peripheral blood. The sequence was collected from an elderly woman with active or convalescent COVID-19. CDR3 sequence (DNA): TGTGCCAGCAGCCAAGATCCGGTTCACTCTGGAAACACCATATATTTT. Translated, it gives CASSQDPVHSGNTIYF.